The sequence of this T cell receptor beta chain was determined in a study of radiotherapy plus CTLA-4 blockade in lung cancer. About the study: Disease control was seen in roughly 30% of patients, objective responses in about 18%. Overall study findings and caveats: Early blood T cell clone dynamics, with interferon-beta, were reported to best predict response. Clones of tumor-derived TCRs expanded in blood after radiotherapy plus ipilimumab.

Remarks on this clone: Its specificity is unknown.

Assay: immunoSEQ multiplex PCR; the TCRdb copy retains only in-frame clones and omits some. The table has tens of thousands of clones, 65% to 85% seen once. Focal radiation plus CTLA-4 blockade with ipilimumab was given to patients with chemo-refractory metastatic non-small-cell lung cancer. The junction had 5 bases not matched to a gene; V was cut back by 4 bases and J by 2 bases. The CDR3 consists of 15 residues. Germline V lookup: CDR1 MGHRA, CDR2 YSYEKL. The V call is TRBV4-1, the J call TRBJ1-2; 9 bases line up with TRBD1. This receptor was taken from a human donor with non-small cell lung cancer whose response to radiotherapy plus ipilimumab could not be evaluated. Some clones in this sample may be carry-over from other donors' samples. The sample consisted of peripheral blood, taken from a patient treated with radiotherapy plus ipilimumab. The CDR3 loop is CASSLQDRGNYGYTF. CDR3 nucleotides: TGCGCCAGCAGCCTCCAGGACAGGGGAAACTATGGCTACACCTTC.